This TCR beta chain was obtained from a study of blood T cell repertoires in COVID-19. Study context: Samples representing acute and convalescent COVID-19 were sourced from the United States, Italy and Spain.

From germline, CDR1 is DFQATT and CDR2 SNEGSKA (reference sequence). The CDR3 is 14 residues long. The V end lost 3 bases, the J end lost 0 bases, and 11 bases lay between the germline ends. Under the authors' procedure: Nucleated cell counts were estimated from reference gene primer amplification. Profiled with immunoSEQ multiplex PCR; TCRdb holds only in-frame clones, not every one. V and J calls plus clone size are reproduced from that table; the DNA served to infer D and trimming. The sample includes fewer than 200,000 clones, roughly 83% of them seen just once. The receptor was isolated from a human donor in a cohort sampled during active COVID-19. The chain is built from TRBV20-1 and TRBJ1-1; D remains ambiguous. The specimen was peripheral blood. This CDR3 is CSASEGGMNTEAFF. CDR3 nucleotide sequence: TGCAGTGCTAGTGAGGGCGGGATGAACACTGAAGCTTTCTTT.